The clone carrying this T cell receptor beta chain was seen a handful of times. What it binds is unknown. Libraries were prepared by immunoSEQ multiplex PCR; TCRdb keeps only in-frame clonotypes and omits some of them. The sample has 1 million to 1.2 million clones, 70% to 85% seen once. Germline V CDR1 and CDR2: SGHRS, YFSETQ. With 4 bases removed from V and 9 bases from J, the gap between germline ends came to 17 bases. The CDR3 has 14 residues. This entry comes from a study of shared clonotypes between healthy human individuals. Notes on the study in general: Generally, estimated richness proved larger in naive subsets than it did in memory subsets.

Sequenced input: memory CD4+ T cells from PBMCs. Subset: CD45RA-negative fraction. The chain joins TRBV5-1 to TRBJ1-5; D uncertain. The clonotype comes from a man between 18 and 29 years old in good health. Some clones in this sample may be carry-over from other donors' samples. The CDR3 here is CASSPIPESMPQHF. As DNA, the CDR3 is TGCGCCAGCAGCCCAATCCCCGAGTCTATGCCCCAGCATTTT.